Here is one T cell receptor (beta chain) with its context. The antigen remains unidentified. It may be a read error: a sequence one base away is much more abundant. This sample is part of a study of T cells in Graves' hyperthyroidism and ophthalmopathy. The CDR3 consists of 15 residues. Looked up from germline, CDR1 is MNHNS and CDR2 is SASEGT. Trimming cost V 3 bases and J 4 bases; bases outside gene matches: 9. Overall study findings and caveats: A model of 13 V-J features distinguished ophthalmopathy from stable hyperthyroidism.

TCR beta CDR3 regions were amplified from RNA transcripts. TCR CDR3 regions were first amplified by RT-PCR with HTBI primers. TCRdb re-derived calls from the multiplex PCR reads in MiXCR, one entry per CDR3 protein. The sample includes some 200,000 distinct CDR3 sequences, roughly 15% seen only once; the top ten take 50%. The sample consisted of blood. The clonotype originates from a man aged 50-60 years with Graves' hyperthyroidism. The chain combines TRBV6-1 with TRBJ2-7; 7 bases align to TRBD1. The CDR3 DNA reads TGTGCCAGCAGTGAGTGGGGACAGATTGGTTACGAGCAGTACTTC. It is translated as CASSEWGQIGYEQYF.